This TCR beta chain was identified in a study of T cell repertoires in cytomegalovirus infection. MiXCR was run by TCRdb on the reads, yielding one entry per CDR3 protein. The sample contains approximately 280,000 distinct CDR3 sequences, less than 25% of which appear only once. Germline V lookup: CDR1 SEHNR, CDR2 FQNEAQ (reference sequence). Trimming pared 3 bases from V and 5 bases from J, leaving 14 bases between. The CDR3 runs to 14 residues. Ten or more counts support this clonotype. Its antigen is as yet unknown. This chain uses TRBV7-9 with TRBJ2-7; tentative D call: TRBD2 (7 bases). The source was cultured PBMCs, collected from culture after CMV antigen stimulation. The origin of this receptor is a human donor in good health (CMV status not recorded). Some clones in this sample may be carry-over from other donors' samples. The CDR3 DNA is TGTGCCAGCAGCTTTGAGGGGGGGCACGACGAGCAGTACTTC. This translates into CASSFEGGHDEQYF.